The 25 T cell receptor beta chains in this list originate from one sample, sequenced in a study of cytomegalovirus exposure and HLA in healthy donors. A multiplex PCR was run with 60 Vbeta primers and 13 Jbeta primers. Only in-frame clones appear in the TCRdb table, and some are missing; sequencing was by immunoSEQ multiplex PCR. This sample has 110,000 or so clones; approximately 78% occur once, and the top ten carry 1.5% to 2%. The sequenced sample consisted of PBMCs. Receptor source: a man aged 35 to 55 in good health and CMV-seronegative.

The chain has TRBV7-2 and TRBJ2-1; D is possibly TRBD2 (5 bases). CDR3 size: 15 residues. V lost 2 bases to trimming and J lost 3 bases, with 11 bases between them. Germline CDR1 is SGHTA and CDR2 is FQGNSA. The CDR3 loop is CASSLTRSDYNEQFF. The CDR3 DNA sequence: TGTGCCAGCAGCTTAACTAGATCAGACTACAATGAGCAGTTCTTC.

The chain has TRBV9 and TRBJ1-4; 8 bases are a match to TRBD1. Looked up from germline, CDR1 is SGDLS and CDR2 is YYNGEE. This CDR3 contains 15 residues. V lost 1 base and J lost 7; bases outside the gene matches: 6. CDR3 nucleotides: TGTGCCAGCAGCGTAAGGACAGGGTTCGGTGAAAAACTGTTTTTT. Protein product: CASSVRTGFGEKLFF. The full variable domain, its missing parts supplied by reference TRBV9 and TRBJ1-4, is DSGVTQTPKHLITATGQRVTLRCSPRSGDLSVYWYQQSLDQGLQFLIQYYNGEERAKGNILERFSAQQFPDLHSELNLSSLELGDSALYFCASSVRTGFGEKLFFGSGTQLSVL.

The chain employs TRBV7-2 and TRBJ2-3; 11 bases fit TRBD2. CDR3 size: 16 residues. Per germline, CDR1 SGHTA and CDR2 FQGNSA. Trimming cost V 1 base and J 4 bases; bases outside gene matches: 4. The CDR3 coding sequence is TGTGCCAGCAGCTTAGTTGTTAGCGGGGGGGCAGATACGCAGTATTTT. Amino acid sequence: CASSLVVSGGADTQYF.

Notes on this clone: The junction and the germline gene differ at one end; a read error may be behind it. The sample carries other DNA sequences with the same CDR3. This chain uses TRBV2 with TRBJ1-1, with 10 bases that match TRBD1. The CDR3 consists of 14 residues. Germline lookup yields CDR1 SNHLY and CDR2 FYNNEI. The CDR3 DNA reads TGCGTGAGGACTAGGACAGGGGGAAGCGCTGAAGCTTTCTTT. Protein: CVRTRTGGSAEAFF.

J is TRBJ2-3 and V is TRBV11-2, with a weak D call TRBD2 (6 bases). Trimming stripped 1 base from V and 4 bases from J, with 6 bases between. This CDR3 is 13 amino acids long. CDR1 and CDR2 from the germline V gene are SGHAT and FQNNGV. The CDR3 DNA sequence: TGTGCCAGCAGCTTAGGGAGGGCAGATACGCAGTATTTT. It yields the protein CASSLGRADTQYF. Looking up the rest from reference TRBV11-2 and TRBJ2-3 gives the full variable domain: EAGVAQSPRYKIIEKRQSVAFWCNPISGHATLYWYQQILGQGPKLLIQFQNNGVVDDSQLPKDRFSAERLKGVDSTLKIQPAKLEDSAVYLCASSLGRADTQYFGPGTRLTVL.

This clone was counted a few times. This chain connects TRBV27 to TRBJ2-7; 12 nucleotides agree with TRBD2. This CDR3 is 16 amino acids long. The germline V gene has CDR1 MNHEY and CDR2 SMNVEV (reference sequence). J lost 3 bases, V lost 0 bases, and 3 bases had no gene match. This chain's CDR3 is CASSLSGTSGYYEQYF. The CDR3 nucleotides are TGTGCCAGCAGTTTATCCGGGACTAGCGGGTACTACGAGCAGTACTTC.

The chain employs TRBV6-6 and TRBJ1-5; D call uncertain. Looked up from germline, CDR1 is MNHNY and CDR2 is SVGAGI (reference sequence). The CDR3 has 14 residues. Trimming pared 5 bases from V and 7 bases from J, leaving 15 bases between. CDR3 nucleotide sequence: TGTGCCAGCAGTCTCCCAGTACCCCCACAGCCCCAGCATTTT. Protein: CASSLPVPPQPQHF.

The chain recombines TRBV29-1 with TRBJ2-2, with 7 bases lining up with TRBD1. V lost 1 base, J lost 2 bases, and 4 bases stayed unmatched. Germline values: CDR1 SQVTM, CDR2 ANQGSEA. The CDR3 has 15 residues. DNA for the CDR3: TGCAGCGTTGAAGCCCACAGGGGTAACACCGGGGAGCTGTTTTTT. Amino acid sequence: CSVEAHRGNTGELFF.

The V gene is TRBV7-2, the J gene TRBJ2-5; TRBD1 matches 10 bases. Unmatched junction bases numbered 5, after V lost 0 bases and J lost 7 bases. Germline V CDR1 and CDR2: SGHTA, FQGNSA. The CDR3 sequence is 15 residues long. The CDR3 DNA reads TGTGCCAGCAGCTTAGCGCTAAGGACAGGGGGGACCCAGTACTTC. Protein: CASSLALRTGGTQYF.

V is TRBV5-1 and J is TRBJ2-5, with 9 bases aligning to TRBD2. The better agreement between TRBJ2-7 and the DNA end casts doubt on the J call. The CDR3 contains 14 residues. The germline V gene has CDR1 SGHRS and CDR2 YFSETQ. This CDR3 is CASSLTSGPYEQYF. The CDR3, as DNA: TGCGCCAGCAGCTTGACTAGCGGGCCGTACGAGCAGTACTTC.

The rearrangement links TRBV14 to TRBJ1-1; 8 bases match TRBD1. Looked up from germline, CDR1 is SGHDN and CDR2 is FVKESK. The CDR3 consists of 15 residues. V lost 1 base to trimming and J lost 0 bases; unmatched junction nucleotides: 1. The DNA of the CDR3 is TGTGCCAGCAGCCAAGGGGACAGGATGAACACTGAAGCTTTCTTT. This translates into CASSQGDRMNTEAFF.

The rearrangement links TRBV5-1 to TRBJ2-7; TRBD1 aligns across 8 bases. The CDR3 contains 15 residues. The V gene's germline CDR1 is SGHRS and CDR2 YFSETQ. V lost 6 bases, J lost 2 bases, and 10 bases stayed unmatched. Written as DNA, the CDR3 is TGCGCCAGCAACCCATCCGGGACAGGAACCTACGAGCAGTACTTC. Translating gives CASNPSGTGTYEQYF.

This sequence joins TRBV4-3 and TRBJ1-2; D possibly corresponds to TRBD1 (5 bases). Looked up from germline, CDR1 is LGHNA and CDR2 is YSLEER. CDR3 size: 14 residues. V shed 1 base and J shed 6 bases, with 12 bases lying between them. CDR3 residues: CASSQVAGDHGYTF. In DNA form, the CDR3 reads TGCGCCAGCAGCCAAGTCGCGGGGGACCATGGCTACACCTTC.

The CDR3 region has the DNA TGTGCCAGCAGTTACTCGATGACAGCAAATCAGCCCCAGCATTTT. Its protein product is CASSYSMTANQPQHF. The chain carries TRBV6-6 and TRBJ1-5; possible D gene TRBD1, 5 bases. This CDR3 has 15 amino acids. Looked up from germline, CDR1 is MNHNY and CDR2 is SVGAGI (reference sequence). The V end lost 0 bases, the J end lost 4 bases, and 10 bases lay between the germline ends.

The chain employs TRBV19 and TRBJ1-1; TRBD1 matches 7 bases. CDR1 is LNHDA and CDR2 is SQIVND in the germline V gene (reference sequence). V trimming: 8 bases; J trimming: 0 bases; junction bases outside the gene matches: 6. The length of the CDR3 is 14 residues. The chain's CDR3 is CASRGTGVNTEAFF. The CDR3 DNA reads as TGTGCCAGTCGGGGTACAGGGGTGAACACTGAAGCTTTCTTT.

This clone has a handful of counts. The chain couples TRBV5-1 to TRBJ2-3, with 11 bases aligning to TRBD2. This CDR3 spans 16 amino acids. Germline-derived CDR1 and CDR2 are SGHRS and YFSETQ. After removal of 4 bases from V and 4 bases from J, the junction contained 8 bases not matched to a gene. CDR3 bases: TGCGCCAGCAGCCTGGGCGGGACTAGCGGTTCAGATACGCAGTATTTT. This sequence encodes CASSLGGTSGSDTQYF.

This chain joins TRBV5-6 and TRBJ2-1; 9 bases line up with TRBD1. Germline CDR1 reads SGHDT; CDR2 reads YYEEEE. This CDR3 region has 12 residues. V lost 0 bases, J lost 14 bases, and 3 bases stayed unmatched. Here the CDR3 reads CASSLARDREFF. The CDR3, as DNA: TGTGCCAGCAGCTTGGCCCGGGACAGGGAGTTCTTC.

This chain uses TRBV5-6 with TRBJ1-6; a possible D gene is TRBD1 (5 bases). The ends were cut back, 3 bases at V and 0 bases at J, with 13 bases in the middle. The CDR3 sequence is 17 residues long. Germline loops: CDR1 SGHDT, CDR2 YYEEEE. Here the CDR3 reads CASSSAGTSSYNSPLHF. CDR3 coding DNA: TGTGCCAGCAGCTCCGCGGGGACGAGCTCCTATAATTCACCCCTCCACTTT.

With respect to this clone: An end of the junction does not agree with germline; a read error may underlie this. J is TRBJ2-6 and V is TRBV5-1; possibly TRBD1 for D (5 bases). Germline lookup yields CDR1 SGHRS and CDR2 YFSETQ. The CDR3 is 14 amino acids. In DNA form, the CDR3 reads TGCGCCAGCGCCAGGTGGGCTGGGGCCAACGGCCTGACTTTC. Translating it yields CASARWAGANGLTF.

The CDR3 nucleotides are TGTGCCAGCAGCCAGCGCTATGGGGAGCAGTTCTTC. The encoded protein is CASSQRYGEQFF. J is TRBJ2-1 and V is TRBV5-4; no definite D call. The CDR3 covers 12 residues. Germline V lookup: CDR1 SGHNT, CDR2 YYREEE (reference sequence). Trimming cost V 4 bases and J 10 bases, with 12 bases left between them. The variable domain in full, with the rest retrieved from reference TRBV5-4 and TRBJ2-1, is ETGVTQSPTHLIKTRGQQVTLRCSSQSGHNTVSWYQQALGQGPQFIFQYYREEENGRGNFPPRFSGLQFPNYSSELNVNALELDDSALYLCASSQRYGEQFFGPGTRLTVL.

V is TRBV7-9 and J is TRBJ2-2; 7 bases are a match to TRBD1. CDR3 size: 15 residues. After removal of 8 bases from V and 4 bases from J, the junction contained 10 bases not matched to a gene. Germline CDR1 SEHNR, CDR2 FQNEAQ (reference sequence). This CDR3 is CASGSRQGVTGELFF. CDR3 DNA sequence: TGTGCCAGCGGAAGCCGACAGGGTGTCACCGGGGAGCTGTTTTTT.

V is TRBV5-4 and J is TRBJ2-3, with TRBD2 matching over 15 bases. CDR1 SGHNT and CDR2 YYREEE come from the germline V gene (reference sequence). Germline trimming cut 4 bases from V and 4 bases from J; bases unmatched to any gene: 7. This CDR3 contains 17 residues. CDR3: CASSLSGLAGGADTQYF. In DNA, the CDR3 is TGTGCCAGCAGCCTATCGGGACTAGCGGGAGGAGCAGATACGCAGTATTTT.

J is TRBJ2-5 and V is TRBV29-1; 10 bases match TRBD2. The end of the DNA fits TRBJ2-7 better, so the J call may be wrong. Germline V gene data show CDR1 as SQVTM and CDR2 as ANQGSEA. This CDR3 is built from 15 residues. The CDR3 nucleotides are TGCAGCGTTGAAGGGGGCCCAGCGGGAGGGTACGAGCAGTACTTC. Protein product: CSVEGGPAGGYEQYF.

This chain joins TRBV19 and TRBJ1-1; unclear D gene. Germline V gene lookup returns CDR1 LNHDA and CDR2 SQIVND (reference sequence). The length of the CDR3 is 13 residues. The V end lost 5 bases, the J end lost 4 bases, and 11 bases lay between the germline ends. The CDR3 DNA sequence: TGTGCCAGTAGTCGAGGAAGCGGCACTGAAGCTTTCTTT. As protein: CASSRGSGTEAFF.

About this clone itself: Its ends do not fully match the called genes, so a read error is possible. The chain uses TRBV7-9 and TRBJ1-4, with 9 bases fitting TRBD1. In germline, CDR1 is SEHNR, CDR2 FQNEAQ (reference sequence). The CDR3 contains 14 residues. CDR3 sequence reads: CSSSLGTGSQKLFF. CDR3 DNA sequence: TGTTCCAGCAGCTTAGGGACAGGGTCGCAGAAACTGTTTTTT. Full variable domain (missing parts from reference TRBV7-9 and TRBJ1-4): DTGVSQNPRHKITKRGQNVTFRCDPISEHNRLYWYRQTLGQGPEFLTYFQNEAQLEKSRLLSDRFSAERPKGSFSTLEIQRTEQGDSAMYLCSSSLGTGSQKLFFGSGTQLSVL.